One sample yielded the 22 T cell receptor beta chains listed below, sequenced in a study of T cell responses to AZD1222 COVID-19 vaccine. Using immunoSEQ multiplex PCR, the repertoire was profiled, and TCRdb retains in-frame clones only, with some absent. The table shows under 200,000 clones, with 92% occurring only once. The specimen was peripheral blood, collected on day 0 of AZD1222 vaccination. The receptor set was obtained from an adult in good health.

To note about this clone: At one end the junction does not follow the germline gene, possibly because of a read error. The rearrangement joins TRBV12-3 or TRBV12-4 to TRBJ2-3; the D gene is possibly TRBD2 (5 bases). The CDR3 contains 11 residues. The CDR3 DNA sequence: TGTGCCAGCAGTTTGGAGGTAGGGCGGGATTTT. Protein: CASSLEVGRDF.

The genes are TRBV24-1 and TRBJ1-1; TRBD1 might be the D (5 bases). The CDR3 loop spans 13 amino acids. CDR1 is KGHDR, CDR2 SFDVKD, per germline. V lost 6 bases and J 5 bases, leaving 12 bases between the germline ends. The CDR3 here is CATSTGPGTEAFF. Here the CDR3 DNA reads TGTGCCACCAGTACAGGCCCGGGGACTGAAGCTTTCTTT.

This rearrangement joins TRBV4-1 to TRBJ1-1; D is unresolved. V was shortened by 1 base and J by 1 base, with 19 bases between the two germline ends. This CDR3 region has 18 residues. Germline CDR1 is MGHRA and CDR2 is YSYEKL. The CDR3 nucleotides read TGCGCCAGCAGCCAAGGTGTCTTGGGTCTCAGAGGGAACACTGAAGCTTTCTTT. It encodes CASSQGVLGLRGNTEAFF.

V usage is TRBV7-2 and J usage is TRBJ2-7, with a tentative D call TRBD1 (5 bases). V was trimmed by 4 bases and J by 3 bases, leaving 10 bases between them. The CDR3 is 13 residues long. In germline, CDR1 is SGHTA, CDR2 FQGNSA. As DNA, the CDR3 is TGTGCCAGCAGCTCAGATAGGGGCTACGAGCAGTACTTC. Its translation: CASSSDRGYEQYF.

The V call is TRBV6-6, the J call TRBJ2-3, with 7 nucleotides matching TRBD1. Germline assignment: CDR1 MNHNY and CDR2 SVGAGI (reference sequence). V lost 7 bases, J lost 3 bases, and 4 bases stayed unmatched. The CDR3 is made up of 13 amino acids. The CDR3 DNA sequence: TGTGCCAGCAATGACAGGGAGACAGATACGCAGTATTTT. This codes for CASNDRETDTQYF.

The J gene is TRBJ1-2, the V gene TRBV3-1 (or the pseudogene TRBV3-2); 8 nucleotides line up with TRBD1. V trimming: 0 bases; J trimming: 2 bases; junction bases outside the gene matches: 8. The length of the CDR3 is 17 residues. Germline CDR1 reads LGHDT; CDR2 reads YNNKEL (reference sequence). CDR3: CASSQDWTGSRNYGYTF. CDR3 bases: TGTGCCAGCAGCCAAGATTGGACAGGGTCGAGGAACTATGGCTACACCTTC.

The CDR3 sequence is CASTEPGRGRNEQFF. The CDR3, as DNA: TGTGCCAGCACGGAACCCGGGCGGGGACGGAATGAGCAGTTCTTC. The J gene is TRBJ2-1, the V gene TRBV7-9; maybe TRBD2 (6 bases). The V end was cut by 7 bases, the J end by 7 bases, with 20 bases between. The germline V gene has CDR1 SEHNR and CDR2 FQNEAQ (reference sequence). The CDR3 sequence is 15 residues long.

V gene TRBV7-2 combines with J gene TRBJ2-3; 9 nucleotides agree with TRBD2. CDR3 length: 15 residues. Germline CDR1 reads SGHTA; CDR2 reads FQGNSA. The ends lost 7 bases at V and 7 bases at J; junction bases unmatched: 12. For the CDR3, the DNA is TGTGCCAGCAACTTCGCGGGGGGGGGAATAAATACGCAGTATTTT. Protein: CASNFAGGGINTQYF.

The chain employs TRBV15 and TRBJ1-1; D ambiguous. Germline V lookup: CDR1 LNHNV, CDR2 YYDKDF (reference sequence). The V end lost 5 bases, the J end lost 0 bases, and 10 bases lay between the germline ends. The CDR3 contains 14 residues. The CDR3 region has the DNA TGTGCCACCAGCCCTTACGCGGTGAACACTGAAGCTTTCTTT. It specifies CATSPYAVNTEAFF.

This clone was observed a few times. The chain joins TRBV5-1 to TRBJ1-2; 7 bases line up with TRBD1. The CDR3 is 15 residues long. Germline CDR1 and CDR2: SGHRS and YFSETQ. The ends lost 4 bases at V and 9 bases at J; junction bases unmatched: 15. This CDR3 reads CASSPRVEGGLSYTF. In DNA form, the CDR3 reads TGCGCCAGCAGCCCCCGGGTTGAAGGGGGCCTCAGCTACACCTTC.

The chain is built from TRBV6-5 and TRBJ1-1; D gene uncertain. This CDR3 is 12 amino acids long. V shed 6 bases and J shed 5 bases, with 10 bases lying between them. The V gene's germline CDR1 is MNHEY and CDR2 SVGAGI. Here the CDR3 DNA reads TGTGCCAGCAGGGACCTTTGGACTGAAGCTTTCTTT. Translating gives CASRDLWTEAFF.

The chain employs TRBV5-4 and TRBJ2-7; 8 bases match TRBD2. This CDR3 spans 13 amino acids. CDR1 and CDR2 from the germline V gene are SGHNT and YYREEE (reference sequence). With 1 base clipped from V and 5 bases from J, the junction kept 2 bases outside the gene matches. CDR3: CASSLSGGNEQYF. For the CDR3, the DNA is TGTGCCAGCAGCTTGAGCGGGGGCAACGAGCAGTACTTC.

This chain connects TRBV19 to TRBJ1-1; a possible D gene is TRBD1 (5 bases). In germline, CDR1 is LNHDA, CDR2 SQIVND (reference sequence). Trimming removed 5 bases at V and 10 bases at J, with 17 bases between. The CDR3 covers 13 residues. The CDR3 spells CASSLWPTQGAFF. As DNA, the CDR3 is TGTGCCAGTAGTTTATGGCCGACCCAGGGAGCTTTCTTT.

The chain joins TRBV6-2 or TRBV6-3 to TRBJ1-6; the match to TRBD1 covers 8 bases. The germline V gene has CDR1 MNHEY and CDR2 SVGEGT. V lost 4 bases, J lost 7 bases, and 0 bases stayed unmatched. The length of the CDR3 is 13 residues. The CDR3 sequence: CASSWTGNSPLHF. Here the CDR3 DNA reads TGTGCCAGCAGTTGGACAGGGAATTCACCCCTCCACTTT.

The rearrangement joins TRBV6-5 to TRBJ2-1; D is possibly TRBD2 (6 bases). Trimming took 3 bases from V and 11 from J, leaving 17 bases between them. Per germline, CDR1 MNHEY and CDR2 SVGAGI. This CDR3 is 14 amino acids long. Here the CDR3 DNA reads TGTGCCAGCAGTTATCGGGAGCCCTTGGGGCAGCAGTTCTTC. It yields the protein CASSYREPLGQQFF.

This clone showed up just once. V gene TRBV5-1 combines with J gene TRBJ1-3; maybe TRBD1 (5 bases). Looked up from germline, CDR1 is SGHRS and CDR2 is YFSETQ. The V and J ends lost 1 base and 7 bases respectively, with 12 bases between them. The CDR3 covers 14 residues. CDR3 protein: CASSLSGTGNTIYF. The DNA for the CDR3 is TGCGCCAGCAGCTTGTCGGGGACGGGGAACACCATATATTTT.

This clone was detected only a few times. This sequence joins TRBV28 and TRBJ1-3, with a weak D call TRBD1 (6 bases). The V gene lost 5 bases and the J gene lost 2 bases, with 10 bases spanning the gap. Germline V gives CDR1 MDHEN, CDR2 SYDVKM. The CDR3 loop spans 14 amino acids. CDR3 DNA: TGTGCCAGCAGTGAACACAGGGCTGGAAACACCATATATTTT. Its translation: CASSEHRAGNTIYF. The whole variable domain, filled in from reference TRBV28 and TRBJ1-3, reads DVKVTQSSRYLVKRTGEKVFLECVQDMDHENMFWYRQDPGLGLRLIYFSYDVKMKEKGDIPEGYSVSREKKERFSLILESASTNQTSMYLCASSEHRAGNTIYFGEGSWLTVV.

The chain is built from TRBV7-2 and TRBJ2-5, with 8 nucleotides matching TRBD1. The junction had 5 bases not matched to a gene; V was cut back by 5 bases and J by 3 bases. CDR3 length: 14 amino acids. CDR1 and CDR2 (germline): SGHTA, FQGNSA. The CDR3 reads CASSKGQEKETQYF. The CDR3 DNA reads TGTGCCAGCAGCAAGGGACAGGAGAAAGAGACCCAGTACTTC.

A single count supports this clone. The genes are TRBV19 and TRBJ1-2, with 9 bases that match TRBD1. This CDR3 spans 14 amino acids. Germline CDR1 reads LNHDA; CDR2 reads SQIVND (reference sequence). V shed 10 bases and J 4 bases; nucleotides not matched to a gene: 10. The CDR3 spells CATGDRDRAYGYTF. The CDR3 coding sequence is TGTGCCACTGGGGACCGGGACAGGGCCTATGGCTACACCTTC.

The chain has TRBV5-1 and TRBJ2-3, with D maybe TRBD2 (5 bases). The length of the CDR3 is 18 residues. The V end was cut by 3 bases, the J end by 1 base, with 21 bases between. Germline CDR1 SGHRS, CDR2 YFSETQ. The CDR3 DNA sequence: TGCGCCAGCAGCTCGGACTCACGGGCCACGGTCGGCACAGATACGCAGTATTTT. Protein product: CASSSDSRATVGTDTQYF.

The chain uses TRBV7-9 and TRBJ1-4, with 7 bases that match TRBD1. The trim removed 5 bases at V and 6 bases at J, leaving 6 bases unmatched. CDR1 and CDR2 from the germline V gene are SEHNR and FQNEAQ (reference sequence). The CDR3 spans 14 residues. CDR3 loop: CASSLQGVDEKLFF. In DNA, the CDR3 is TGTGCCAGCAGCCTTCAGGGGGTGGATGAAAAACTGTTTTTT.

The V gene is TRBV4-3, the J gene TRBJ1-1; 7 bases match TRBD1. There are 14 residues in the CDR3. The trim removed 3 bases at V and 6 bases at J, leaving 7 bases unmatched. The germline gives CDR1 LGHNA, CDR2 YSLEER. CDR3 DNA: TGCGCCAGCAGCCACTACGCAGGGGGTTCTGAAGCTTTCTTT. Its protein is CASSHYAGGSEAFF.